This entry concerns a single TCR beta chain. Its antigen is unidentified. This sample was taken from a study of immune evolution from preneoplasia to lung adenocarcinoma. Study-wide findings and caveats: Clonality was highest in normal lung, lower in later-stage lesions apparently.

CDR3 size: 12 residues. The V and J ends lost 7 bases and 7 bases, in that order; junction bases with no gene match: 7. The germline gives CDR1 SQVTM, CDR2 ANQGSEA. The method was immunoSEQ multiplex PCR; TCRdb's version includes in-frame clones alone and lacks a portion of them. The sample has roughly 7,300 clones, nearly 75% seen once. The TCR sequence derives from a donor older than 65 with lung adenocarcinoma. Some clones in this sample may be carry-over from other donors' samples. Sequenced: FFPE atypical adenomatous hyperplasia tissue from the lung. The subset was: atypical adenomatous hyperplasia (AAH), lung preneoplasia. The chain combines TRBV29-1 with TRBJ1-1, with 9 bases lining up with TRBD1. This chain's CDR3 is CSDIRTGDEAFF. DNA of the CDR3: TGCAGCGATATTCGGACAGGGGATGAAGCTTTCTTT. Filled out from reference TRBV29-1 and TRBJ1-1, the complete variable domain reads SAVISQKPSRDICQRGTSLTIQCQVDSQVTMMFWYRQQPGQSLTLIATANQGSEATYESGFVIDKFPISRPNLTFSTLTVSNMSPEDSSIYLCSDIRTGDEAFFGQGTRLTVV.